This T cell receptor beta chain originates from a study of naive and memory T cell subsets. Germline values: CDR1 SQVTM, CDR2 ANQGSEA. This CDR3 has 13 amino acids. The V gene lost 7 bases and the J gene lost 4 bases, with 16 bases spanning the gap. This clonotype has more than one count but fewer than ten. An equimolar mix of two oligonucleotides served as the beta constant-region primer for TRBC1 and TRBC2. Ligation attached a single-stranded oligonucleotide with a 12-nucleotide UMI and the SP2 primer to the cDNA 3' end. TCRdb itself ran the UMI-ligation and nested PCR reads through MiXCR, one entry per CDR3 protein. The table has 140,000 to 150,000 distinct CDR3 sequences, about a sixth seen once; the top ten hold about 0.15%.

The sample was naive CD4+ T cells from blood. This chain uses TRBV29-1 with TRBJ1-1, with TRBD1 as a possible D gene (5 bases). The TCR sequence derives from a human donor in good health. CDR3 region: CSAPGRAATEAFF. The CDR3 bases are TGCAGCGCCCCTGGCAGGGCTGCCACTGAAGCTTTCTTT.